The 23 T cell receptor beta chains below come from one sample, sequenced in a study of metastatic and nonmetastatic thyroid tumors. Patients were all untreated before their thyroid surgery. Via MiXCR, TCRdb re-called the PCR reads. The sample lists around 30,000 clones; about 3.9% were seen once. The sample taken for sequencing was blood. The receptors come from a female donor with papillary thyroid cancer or a benign thyroid nodule (not recorded which). Some clones in this sample may be carry-over from other donors' samples.

Relative to its sample, this clone is medium-sized. The chain couples TRBV6-5 to TRBJ1-1; D is unclear. The V gene lost 2 bases and the J gene lost 0 bases, with 10 bases spanning the gap. This CDR3 has 15 amino acids. Germline V CDR1 and CDR2: MNHEY, SVGAGI. The CDR3 DNA is TGTGCCAGCAGTTACGAATGGCAGTTGAACACTGAAGCTTTCTTT. It encodes CASSYEWQLNTEAFF.

This chain joins TRBV11-2 and TRBJ2-3; possible D gene TRBD2, 5 bases. Per the germline V gene, CDR1 is SGHAT and CDR2 is FQNNGV. The V and J ends lost 3 bases and 3 bases respectively, with 16 bases between them. This CDR3 has 16 residues. The CDR3 spells CASSFLRGSSTDTQYF. In nucleotides, the CDR3 is TGTGCCAGCAGCTTCCTACGGGGATCTTCGACAGATACGCAGTATTTT.

In this sample, this clone is medium-sized. This sequence joins TRBV12-3 or TRBV12-4 and TRBJ1-2; D might be TRBD1 (6 bases). CDR3 size: 17 residues. V lost 5 bases and J lost 7, with 26 bases in between. CDR3 protein: CASSQQLTGDLYGGYTF. The CDR3 DNA reads as TGTGCCAGCAGTCAGCAACTGACAGGAGACCTTTATGGTGGCTACACCTTC.

In its sample, this clone ranks as medium-sized. The chain has TRBV28 and TRBJ2-7, with a possible D match to TRBD1 (6 bases). Trimming took 5 bases from V and 2 from J, leaving 10 bases between them. CDR1 MDHEN and CDR2 SYDVKM come from the germline V gene. The CDR3 contains 13 residues. The CDR3 DNA sequence: TGTGCCAGCAGTCATGGACAGCCCTACGAGCAGTACTTC. It codes for CASSHGQPYEQYF.

About this clone itself: Since a much larger clone is just one base distant, this may be a read error. The chain combines TRBV5-4 with TRBJ1-2; maybe TRBD1 (6 bases). The CDR3 extends over 13 amino acids. From germline, CDR1 is SGHNT and CDR2 YYREEE (reference sequence). Trimming stripped 4 bases from V and 4 bases from J, with 11 bases between. Here the CDR3 reads CASSDRQVYGYTF. The CDR3 region has the DNA TGTGCCAGCAGCGACCGACAGGTCTATGGCTACACCTTC.

In its sample, this clone was seen a few times. The chain links TRBV20-1 to TRBJ1-5; D is uncertain. Per germline, CDR1 DFQATT and CDR2 SNEGSKA (reference sequence). The CDR3 is 12 amino acids. Trimming took off 6 bases at V and 14 bases at J, with 20 bases between the two ends. The CDR3 DNA is TGCAGTGCGGTGAGGGAAAATCAGCCAAAGCATTTT. Translation: CSAVRENQPKHF.

This clone was seen more than once but under ten times. The chain employs TRBV12-3 or TRBV12-4 and TRBJ2-2, with unresolved D. The length of the CDR3 is 13 residues. The V end lost 3 bases, the J end lost 6 bases, and 8 bases lay between the germline ends. The CDR3 DNA is TGTGCCAGCAGTTTGGTGGCGGCCGGGGAGCTGTTTTTT. Its protein is CASSLVAAGELFF.

This chain connects TRBV28 to TRBJ2-6, with a tentative D call TRBD2 (5 bases). CDR3 length equals 15 residues. Trimming took off 5 bases at V and 2 bases at J, with 10 bases between the two ends. The germline gives CDR1 MDHEN, CDR2 SYDVKM. In DNA form, the CDR3 reads TGTGCCAGCAGTCCGGGGAGTCCTGGGGCCAACGTCCTGACTTTC. It translates to CASSPGSPGANVLTF.

The chain joins TRBV20-1 to TRBJ2-1; D not certain. CDR3 length: 11 residues. Germline CDR1 is DFQATT and CDR2 is SNEGSKA (reference sequence). V dropped 6 bases and J dropped 7 bases, with 10 bases sitting between them. CDR3 loop: CSAVTSNEQFF. Here the CDR3 DNA reads TGCAGTGCGGTAACGAGTAATGAGCAGTTCTTC.

Many counts were recorded for this clone. This chain connects TRBV2 to TRBJ2-2; no clear D gene. This CDR3 comprises 12 residues. The germline V gene encodes CDR1 SNHLY and CDR2 FYNNEI. Trimming took 2 bases from V and 5 from J, leaving 3 bases between them. CDR3 sequence reads: CASSEITGELFF. The CDR3, as DNA: TGTGCCAGCAGTGAAATTACCGGGGAGCTGTTTTTT.

In its sample, this clone was seen a few times. The chain's CDR3 is CSARDRETEAFF. The CDR3, as DNA: TGCAGTGCTAGAGATCGGGAGACTGAAGCTTTCTTT. The gene calls are TRBV20-1 and TRBJ1-1; no clear D gene. The germline V and J ends were trimmed by 0 bases and 5 bases, with 7 bases remaining between them. The germline CDR1 and CDR2 sequences are DFQATT and SNEGSKA (reference sequence). The CDR3 totals 12 residues.

There are many counts of this clone. The rearrangement joins TRBV20-1 to TRBJ2-1; D might be TRBD2 (6 bases). V shed 5 bases and J shed 0 bases, with 17 bases lying between them. CDR3 length: 16 residues. The V gene's germline CDR1 is DFQATT and CDR2 SNEGSKA (reference sequence). The CDR3 sequence is CSAFDTGLVSYNEQFF. The CDR3 nucleotides are TGCAGTGCTTTTGATACGGGACTGGTCTCCTACAATGAGCAGTTCTTC.

This clone was seen repeatedly, ten times or more. The genes are TRBV5-5 and TRBJ2-6, with D uncertain. The CDR3 contains 16 residues. V lost 1 base, J lost 4 bases, and 12 bases lay in between. The germline CDR1 and CDR2 sequences are SGHKS and YYEKEE (reference sequence). CDR3 amino acids: CASSLRPSLGANVLTF. In nucleotides, the CDR3 is TGTGCCAGCAGCTTGAGGCCTTCCCTAGGGGCCAACGTCCTGACTTTC. The full variable domain, with the rest looked up from reference TRBV5-5 and TRBJ2-6, is DAGVTQSPTHLIKTRGQQVTLRCSPISGHKSVSWYQQVLGQGPQFIFQYYEKEERGRGNFPDRFSARQFPNYSSELNVNALLLGDSALYLCASSLRPSLGANVLTFGAGSRLTVL.

This clone was observed at least ten times. The V call is TRBV7-3, the J call TRBJ2-1, with a tentative D call TRBD2 (5 bases). Trimming stripped 5 bases from V and 0 bases from J, with 11 bases between. The CDR3 loop spans 15 amino acids. CDR1 and CDR2 (germline): SGHTA, FQGTGA. The DNA for the CDR3 is TGTGCCAGCAGCGCTAGCCCGAGCTCCTACAATGAGCAGTTCTTC. Translation: CASSASPSSYNEQFF.

The chain couples TRBV5-8 to TRBJ2-7, with 7 bases fitting TRBD1. V was pared by 1 base and J by 2 bases, with 9 bases of the junction left unmatched. CDR1 is SGHTS, CDR2 YDEGEE, per germline. This CDR3 region has 16 residues. In DNA form, the CDR3 reads TGTGCCAGCAGCTTGTCACCCGGGACAGTGGCCTACGAGCAGTACTTC. This codes for CASSLSPGTVAYEQYF.

In this sample, this clone turned up a few times. This chain joins TRBV7-9 and TRBJ2-1; D is perhaps TRBD2 (6 bases). This CDR3 comprises 15 residues. CDR1 and CDR2 (germline): SEHNR, FQNEAQ (reference sequence). Trimming took 7 bases from V and 3 from J, leaving 16 bases between them. CDR3 amino acids: CASNSGRGFYNEQFF. Written as DNA, the CDR3 is TGTGCCAGCAACTCAGGTCGGGGGTTCTACAATGAGCAGTTCTTC.

In regard to this clone: Possible read error: a much larger clone is one base away. The rearrangement uses TRBV5-6 and TRBJ2-7, with D perhaps TRBD2 (5 bases). There are 13 residues in the CDR3. Germline V gene data show CDR1 as SGHDT and CDR2 as YYEEEE. In nucleotides, the CDR3 is TGTGCCAACAGCTTTACTAGCTCCTACGAGCAGTACTTC. Translated: CANSFTSSYEQYF.

This clone was found many times. V gene TRBV20-1 combines with J gene TRBJ1-2; a weak D match, TRBD1 (6 bases). The V end lost 4 bases, the J end lost 7 bases, and 16 bases lay between the germline ends. CDR1 DFQATT and CDR2 SNEGSKA come from the germline V gene (reference sequence). The CDR3 totals 13 residues. CDR3 DNA: TGCAGTGCTACAGCAGGGGCTCGGGTTGGCTACACCTTC. Encoded protein: CSATAGARVGYTF.

As regards this clone: A much larger clone lies one base from this, so it may be a read error. The J gene is TRBJ2-1, the V gene TRBV3-1, with D perhaps TRBD1 (6 bases). Germline loops: CDR1 LGHDT, CDR2 YNNKEL (reference sequence). The CDR3 is made up of 14 amino acids. The V end was cut by 8 bases, the J end by 3 bases, with 14 bases between. This CDR3 reads CASGLRTVYNEQFF. In DNA form, the CDR3 reads TGTGCCAGCGGCCTCCGGACAGTCTACAATGAGCAGTTCTTC.

This clone was detected ten times or more. A much larger clonotype is one base distant, so this may be a read error. This chain links TRBV19 with TRBJ2-3, with TRBD1 matching 9 bases. The CDR3 runs to 14 residues. The germline CDR1 and CDR2 sequences are LNHDA and SQIVND (reference sequence). J was trimmed by 0 bases and V by 7 bases; bases with no gene match: 2. In nucleotides, the CDR3 is TGTGCCAGTAACAGGGGGCCTAGCACAGATACGCAGTATTTT. Its protein product is CASNRGPSTDTQYF.

This clone was picked up many times. The CDR3 spells CSARRRTNHYEQYF. CDR3 nucleotide sequence: TGCAGTGCTAGAAGGAGGACAAACCACTACGAGCAGTACTTC. The J gene is TRBJ2-7, the V gene TRBV20-1; TRBD1 or TRBD2 may be the D gene (5 bases each). V lost 2 bases and J lost 3, with 14 bases in between. Germline V gene lookup returns CDR1 DFQATT and CDR2 SNEGSKA (reference sequence). The CDR3 runs to 14 residues.

V usage is TRBV27 and J usage is TRBJ1-3; D not certain. The CDR3 consists of 15 residues. Trimming took 0 bases from V and 0 from J, leaving 6 bases between them. Per the germline V gene, CDR1 is MNHEY and CDR2 is SMNVEV (reference sequence). CDR3 protein: CASSLSRASGNTIYF. CDR3 sequence (DNA): TGTGCCAGCAGTTTATCCCGGGCCTCTGGAAACACCATATATTTT.

V and J are TRBV28 and TRBJ1-1; D is uncertain. The CDR3 is made up of 14 amino acids. Trimming took off 5 bases at V and 3 bases at J, with 13 bases between the two ends. Germline assignment: CDR1 MDHEN and CDR2 SYDVKM. CDR3 coding DNA: TGTGCCAGCAGTCTTTCTGATGGGTACACTGAAGCTTTCTTT. Its protein is CASSLSDGYTEAFF. Supplemented by reference TRBV28 and TRBJ1-1, the full variable domain reads DVKVTQSSRYLVKRTGEKVFLECVQDMDHENMFWYRQDPGLGLRLIYFSYDVKMKEKGDIPEGYSVSREKKERFSLILESASTNQTSMYLCASSLSDGYTEAFFGQGTRLTVV.